This TCR beta chain was observed in a study of OX40 agonist ivuxolimab in advanced cancers. Study context: Patients were dosed intravenously with ivuxolimab at 0.01 to 10 mg/kg every 2 weeks. The study's findings and limits: Dose levels from 0.1 to 3.0 mg/kg saw CD4+ and CD8+ blood T cells expand clonally by week 6. Among the lowest levels of clonal expansion were found in partial responders at 0.1-3.0 mg/kg. Nonresponders, in some cases, also had low normalized T-cell clonal expansion.

Assay used: immunoSEQ multiplex PCR; TCRdb lists only in-frame clones, some missing. The sample records more than 45,000 clones, 79% being singletons. Notes on this clone: Its antigen is unknown.

The CDR3 length is 13 residues. Germline loops: CDR1 MNHEY, CDR2 SMNVEV (reference sequence). Trimming took 7 bases from V and 6 from J; bases not matched to a gene: 7. The chain combines TRBV27 with TRBJ2-3; 7 bases map to TRBD1. The sequences come from CD4+ or CD8+ T cells sorted from blood, collected in a trial of the OX40 agonist ivuxolimab. This TCR was sampled from an adult with an advanced solid tumor such as melanoma, head and neck, liver or kidney cancer. CDR3 coding DNA: TGTGCCAGCAAACAGGGGCCCTGGGATACGCAGTATTTT. Translating it yields CASKQGPWDTQYF.